This TCR beta chain is drawn from a study of chemoradiotherapy in HPV16-positive cancers. Regarding the study as a whole: Non-HPV-specific T cells did not expand in tumors during treatment, whereas candidate HPV-specific clones and E7-related motifs did. For HPV16-positive patients, expanding HPV-responsive T cells associated with longer recurrence-free survival.

Samples were taken several times over chemoradiotherapy. TCRdb's table, derived via immunoSEQ multiplex PCR, lists solely in-frame clones and lacks some. The sample lists 1,800 or so clones, roughly four fifths seen once, with 6.5% in the top ten. The length of the CDR3 is 13 residues. The germline V gene encodes CDR1 SGHRS and CDR2 YFSETQ. The V segment lost 6 bases and the J segment 5 bases; nucleotides outside the gene matches: 1. For this clone: Its antigen is unknown.

The sequence came from a human donor with HPV-associated anogenital cancer. This chain uses TRBV5-1 with TRBJ2-3, with 12 bases aligning to TRBD2. The sample consisted of tumor tissue, taken from a patient who underwent chemoradiotherapy. The CDR3 bases are TGCGCCAGCAAGACTAGCGGGGGAGATACGCAGTATTTT. Translated: CASKTSGGDTQYF.